Below, 26 T cell receptor beta chains from the same sample are listed, as sequenced in a study of cytomegalovirus exposure and HLA in healthy donors. The PCR made use of 60 Vbeta and 13 Jbeta primers. Data came from immunoSEQ multiplex PCR; TCRdb stores just in-frame clones and leaves some out. The table lists about 160,000 clones, 60% to 80% of them singletons. The sequenced sample consisted of PBMCs. All receptors come from a man between 60 and 75 years old in good health and CMV-seronegative.

Only one count was recorded for this clone. This rearrangement joins TRBV14 to TRBJ1-5, with D unclear. CDR1 is SGHDN and CDR2 is FVKESK in the germline V gene. The V end lost 4 bases, the J end lost 1 base, and 8 bases lay between the germline ends. The CDR3 contains 14 residues. The CDR3 loop is CASSLMGSNQPQHF. CDR3 sequence (DNA): TGTGCCAGCAGCCTAATGGGCAGCAATCAGCCCCAGCATTTT.

The CDR3 region is CASSGRAYNEQFF. In nucleotides, the CDR3 is TGCGCCAGCAGCGGGAGGGCCTACAATGAGCAGTTCTTC. The V gene is TRBV10-1, the J gene TRBJ2-1, with 8 bases that match TRBD2. The germline V gene encodes CDR1 WNHNN and CDR2 SYGVQD (reference sequence). The CDR3 has 13 amino acids. The V gene end was trimmed by 6 bases and the J gene end by 2 bases; junction bases not matched to a gene: 0.

V usage is TRBV6-5 and J usage is TRBJ2-2; possibly TRBD2 for D (5 bases). Germline CDR1 is MNHEY and CDR2 is SVGAGI. The ends were cut back, 0 bases at V and 6 bases at J, with 11 bases in the middle. The CDR3 is 15 amino acids. This CDR3 reads CASSYSAGFAGELFF. The DNA of the CDR3 is TGTGCCAGCAGTTACTCGGCGGGTTTCGCCGGGGAGCTGTTTTTT.

The chain uses TRBV7-2 and TRBJ2-2, with D perhaps TRBD1 (5 bases). CDR3 length equals 14 residues. CDR1 and CDR2 (germline): SGHTA, FQGNSA. Deletions cut 5 bases from V and 5 bases from J, with 12 bases between. The CDR3 region has the DNA TGTGCCAGCAGCCCAATTTACAGGACCGGGGAGCTGTTTTTT. Protein: CASSPIYRTGELFF. Full variable domain (remainder filled in from reference TRBV7-2 and TRBJ2-2): GAGVSQSPSNKVTEKGKDVELRCDPISGHTALYWYRQSLGQGLEFLIYFQGNSAPDKSGLPSDRFSAERTGGSVSTLTIQRTQQEDSAVYLCASSPIYRTGELFFGEGSRLTVL.

This clone was counted a single time. The chain links TRBV19 to TRBJ1-1; 8 bases fit TRBD1. Losses at the gene ends were 5 bases for V and 0 bases for J; bases not matched to a gene: 5. Germline V lookup: CDR1 LNHDA, CDR2 SQIVND (reference sequence). The CDR3 is made up of 15 amino acids. The CDR3 DNA reads as TGTGCCAGTAGTCCTTGGACAGGGTTGAACACTGAAGCTTTCTTT. This encodes CASSPWTGLNTEAFF. Supplemented by reference TRBV19 and TRBJ1-1, the full variable domain reads DGGITQSPKYLFRKEGQNVTLSCEQNLNHDAMYWYRQDPGQGLRLIYYSQIVNDFQKGDIAEGYSVSREKKESFPLTVTSAQKNPTAFYLCASSPWTGLNTEAFFGQGTRLTVV.

The chain links TRBV29-1 to TRBJ2-3; unclear D gene. The germline CDR1 and CDR2 sequences are SQVTM and ANQGSEA. This CDR3 has 12 amino acids. V lost 7 bases, J lost 0 bases, and 8 bases lay in between. The CDR3 loop is CSAESSTDTQYF. The CDR3 DNA sequence: TGCAGCGCTGAGTCTAGCACAGATACGCAGTATTTT.

The chain recombines TRBV27 with TRBJ2-5; 9 bases fit TRBD1. The end of the DNA fits TRBJ2-7 better, so the J call may be wrong. Per the germline V gene, CDR1 is MNHEY and CDR2 is SMNVEV (reference sequence). The CDR3 sequence is 15 residues long. CDR3 in amino acids: CASSLSWTGAYEQYF. As DNA, the CDR3 is TGTGCCAGCAGTTTATCGTGGACAGGGGCCTACGAGCAGTACTTC.

The V gene is TRBV5-4, the J gene TRBJ1-1, with D possibly TRBD1 on 5 matching bases. Per the germline V gene, CDR1 is SGHNT and CDR2 is YYREEE (reference sequence). Trimming removed 4 bases at V and 4 bases at J, with 14 bases between. The CDR3 runs 14 residues. The CDR3 here is CASSNSGLSTEAFF. Here the CDR3 DNA reads TGTGCCAGCAGCAACTCAGGGCTGAGCACTGAAGCTTTCTTT. Based on the CDR3 plus reference TRBV5-4 and TRBJ1-1, the full variable domain is ETGVTQSPTHLIKTRGQQVTLRCSSQSGHNTVSWYQQALGQGPQFIFQYYREEENGRGNFPPRFSGLQFPNYSSELNVNALELDDSALYLCASSNSGLSTEAFFGQGTRLTVV.

The chain joins TRBV29-1 to TRBJ2-6, with D hard to call. V lost 3 bases and J lost 4, with 13 bases in between. CDR3 length: 15 amino acids. The germline CDR1 and CDR2 sequences are SQVTM and ANQGSEA. The chain's CDR3 is CSVESYPSGANVLTF. CDR3 nucleotides: TGCAGCGTTGAGAGCTATCCCTCCGGGGCCAACGTCCTGACTTTC. The full variable domain, in which reference TRBV29-1 and TRBJ2-6 provide the parts outside the CDR3, is SAVISQKPSRDICQRGTSLTIQCQVDSQVTMMFWYRQQPGQSLTLIATANQGSEATYESGFVIDKFPISRPNLTFSTLTVSNMSPEDSSIYLCSVESYPSGANVLTFGAGSRLTVL.

V usage is TRBV19 and J usage is TRBJ2-7; 14 bases are shared with TRBD2. This CDR3 is 16 amino acids long. V shed 4 bases and J 4 bases; nucleotides not matched to a gene: 6. Per the germline V gene, CDR1 is LNHDA and CDR2 is SQIVND (reference sequence). DNA of the CDR3: TGTGCCAGTAGTACTCCGGGACTAGCGGGGGTTTACGAGCAGTACTTC. Translation gives CASSTPGLAGVYEQYF.

Turning to this clone: Compared with germline, one end of the junction differs, possibly owing to a read error. The gene calls are TRBV7-8 and TRBJ2-5, with TRBD1 as a possible D gene (6 bases). This CDR3 comprises 16 residues. The germline gives CDR1 SGHVS, CDR2 FQNEAQ. In nucleotides, the CDR3 is TGTGCCAGCAGCCCAAACGACAGGACGATACAAGACACCCAGTACTTC. Protein sequence: CASSPNDRTIQDTQYF.

This clone appeared a single time. The rearrangement uses TRBV7-2 and TRBJ2-1; D perhaps matches TRBD2 (6 bases). Looked up from germline, CDR1 is SGHTA and CDR2 is FQGNSA. The CDR3 runs to 14 residues. Between the trimmed V and J ends, which lost 5 bases and 3 bases, there was a span of 11 bases. CDR3 DNA sequence: TGTGCCAGCAGCCTCCTGACTAGCTACAATGAGCAGTTCTTC. It specifies CASSLLTSYNEQFF.

Comment on this clone: Sequence at one end of the junction differs from germline and may be a read error. This sequence joins TRBV7-9 and TRBJ1-2; D may be TRBD1 (5 bases). The CDR3 consists of 15 residues. CDR1 SEHNR and CDR2 FQNEAQ come from the germline V gene (reference sequence). Here the CDR3 reads CSSSPGQGPTYGYTF. In DNA form, the CDR3 reads TGTTCCAGCAGCCCCGGACAAGGCCCCACGTATGGCTACACCTTC. The full variable domain, in which reference TRBV7-9 and TRBJ1-2 provide the parts outside the CDR3, is DTGVSQNPRHKITKRGQNVTFRCDPISEHNRLYWYRQTLGQGPEFLTYFQNEAQLEKSRLLSDRFSAERPKGSFSTLEIQRTEQGDSAMYLCSSSPGQGPTYGYTFGSGTRLTVV.

The chain is built from TRBV5-4 and TRBJ1-4, with D possibly TRBD1 on 6 matching bases. V dropped 4 bases and J dropped 4 bases, with 14 bases sitting between them. The CDR3 contains 15 residues. Germline assignment: CDR1 SGHNT and CDR2 YYREEE (reference sequence). CDR3 amino acids: CASSEDRVVNEKLFF. In DNA form, the CDR3 reads TGTGCCAGCAGCGAGGACAGAGTGGTTAATGAAAAACTGTTTTTT. The full variable domain, with the rest looked up from reference TRBV5-4 and TRBJ1-4, is ETGVTQSPTHLIKTRGQQVTLRCSSQSGHNTVSWYQQALGQGPQFIFQYYREEENGRGNFPPRFSGLQFPNYSSELNVNALELDDSALYLCASSEDRVVNEKLFFGSGTQLSVL.

This chain links TRBV29-1 with TRBJ1-2; possible D gene TRBD1, 6 bases. Germline-derived CDR1 and CDR2 are SQVTM and ANQGSEA. Trimming took 3 bases from V and 6 from J, leaving 17 bases between them. The CDR3 is 14 amino acids. CDR3 coding DNA: TGCAGCGTTGACATTAGGGGGGAGGGGAATGGCTACACCTTC. This sequence encodes CSVDIRGEGNGYTF.

V gene TRBV11-2 combines with J gene TRBJ2-7; 10 nucleotides align to TRBD2. The CDR3 runs to 14 residues. Germline assignment: CDR1 SGHAT and CDR2 FQNNGV. Trimming cost V 2 bases and J 3 bases; bases outside gene matches: 1. CDR3 amino acids: CASSLIAGGYEQYF. CDR3 in DNA: TGTGCCAGCAGCTTAATAGCGGGGGGCTACGAGCAGTACTTC. The variable domain in full, with the rest retrieved from reference TRBV11-2 and TRBJ2-7, is EAGVAQSPRYKIIEKRQSVAFWCNPISGHATLYWYQQILGQGPKLLIQFQNNGVVDDSQLPKDRFSAERLKGVDSTLKIQPAKLEDSAVYLCASSLIAGGYEQYFGPGTRLTVT.

This rearrangement joins TRBV13 to TRBJ2-2; 7 nucleotides agree with TRBD2. CDR3 length: 16 amino acids. With 3 bases clipped from V and 4 bases from J, the junction kept 8 bases outside the gene matches. The germline CDR1 and CDR2 sequences are PRHDT and FYEKMQ (reference sequence). The CDR3 reads CASSFKRLAGTGELFF. The CDR3 DNA reads as TGTGCCAGCAGCTTTAAGCGACTAGCTGGCACCGGGGAGCTGTTTTTT. The full variable domain, with the rest looked up from reference TRBV13 and TRBJ2-2, is AAGVIQSPRHLIKEKRETATLKCYPIPRHDTVYWYQQGPGQDPQFLISFYEKMQSDKGSIPDRFSAQQFSDYHSELNMSSLELGDSALYFCASSFKRLAGTGELFFGEGSRLTVL.

The chain uses TRBV11-2 and TRBJ2-1; TRBD2 is a possible D gene (6 bases). CDR3 length: 17 amino acids. In germline, CDR1 is SGHAT, CDR2 FQNNGV. V lost 6 bases and J 4 bases, leaving 22 bases between the germline ends. This CDR3 reads CASSYRLGEALYNEQFF. Here the CDR3 DNA reads TGTGCCAGCAGTTATCGACTGGGGGAGGCCTTATACAATGAGCAGTTCTTC.

To note about this clone: Other DNA sequences within the sample encode an identical CDR3. The J gene is TRBJ2-2, the V gene TRBV4-3; 8 bases match TRBD1. In germline, CDR1 is LGHNA, CDR2 YSLEER. This CDR3 is 17 amino acids long. J gave up 6 bases and V 0 bases, and 9 bases lay outside the gene matches. CDR3 sequence reads: CASSQERTGTLPGELFF. The CDR3 DNA is TGCGCCAGCAGCCAAGAAAGGACAGGGACCCTACCCGGGGAGCTGTTTTTT.

The chain combines TRBV5-1 with TRBJ2-7, with D tentatively TRBD1 (6 bases). V was clipped by 0 bases and J by 1 base, with 11 bases between them. The CDR3 has 15 amino acids. CDR1 and CDR2 (germline): SGHRS, YFSETQ. The CDR3 is CASSLDRARSYEQYF. CDR3 coding DNA: TGCGCCAGCAGCTTGGACAGGGCGAGATCCTACGAGCAGTACTTC.

Details on this clone: Sequence at one end of the junction differs from germline and may be a read error. The rearrangement joins TRBV7-9 to TRBJ2-1; TRBD2 might be the D (6 bases). This CDR3 is 14 amino acids long. Germline assignment: CDR1 SEHNR and CDR2 FQNEAQ (reference sequence). CDR3 nucleotide sequence: TGTTCCAGCAGCATAGGGACTGGGTACAATGAGCAGTTCTTC. As protein: CSSSIGTGYNEQFF.

This clone was counted a few times. The chain couples TRBV7-5 to TRBJ2-1; the table's TRBD2 call for D was not verified on the DNA. TRBV7-5 is a pseudogene segment. The CDR3 runs to 17 residues. DNA for the CDR3: TGTGTCAGAAGCCCGTCCTCGGAGGCTTCCCCCTACAATGAGCAGTTCTTC. Residues: CVRSPSSEASPYNEQFF.

The gene calls are TRBV5-1 and TRBJ2-1; 10 bases are shared with TRBD2. This CDR3 comprises 16 residues. CDR1 and CDR2 (germline): SGHRS, YFSETQ. Trimming cost V 4 bases and J 2 bases; bases outside gene matches: 6. This chain's CDR3 is CASSPGLAEAYNEQFF. The CDR3 coding sequence is TGCGCCAGCAGCCCCGGACTAGCGGAAGCCTACAATGAGCAGTTCTTC.

This clone has a handful of counts. The chain is built from TRBV15 and TRBJ2-5; TRBD2 agrees at 10 bases. Germline V gene sequence: CDR1 LNHNV, CDR2 YYDKDF (reference sequence). There are 19 residues in the CDR3. Trimming cost V 1 base and J 1 base; bases outside gene matches: 12. CDR3 nucleotides: TGTGCCACCAGCAGAGGGTGGGAGCGGGGGGGGAGGGCCCAAGAGACCCAGTACTTC. Amino acid sequence: CATSRGWERGGRAQETQYF.

V is TRBV7-9 and J is TRBJ2-1; 7 nucleotides agree with TRBD1. V gave up 1 base and J gave up 5 bases; unmatched junction bases: 2. The CDR3 sequence is 14 residues long. The germline V gene has CDR1 SEHNR and CDR2 FQNEAQ (reference sequence). The CDR3 DNA follows: TGTGCCAGCAGCTTAGGAGGGACAGACAATGAGCAGTTCTTC. The encoded protein is CASSLGGTDNEQFF. Full variable domain (rest looked up from reference TRBV7-9 and TRBJ2-1): DTGVSQNPRHKITKRGQNVTFRCDPISEHNRLYWYRQTLGQGPEFLTYFQNEAQLEKSRLLSDRFSAERPKGSFSTLEIQRTEQGDSAMYLCASSLGGTDNEQFFGPGTRLTVL.

This clone was counted between two and nine times. CDR3 nucleotide sequence: TGTGCCAGCAGTTTAGTCCCCGGGAGCTCCTACAATGAGCAGTTCTTC. Translated: CASSLVPGSSYNEQFF. V usage is TRBV27 and J usage is TRBJ2-1; TRBD2 might be the D (6 bases). Germline V lookup: CDR1 MNHEY, CDR2 SMNVEV (reference sequence). V was pared by 2 bases and J by 0 bases, with 11 bases between. CDR3 length: 16 amino acids.